These 23 T cell receptor beta chains were all obtained from the same sample, sequenced in a study of T-cell reconstitution after alpha-beta-depleted transplantation in children. Unique molecular identifiers were incorporated during preparation of the TCRbeta library. One entry per CDR3 protein, called by TCRdb with MiXCR from the PCR reads. The sample carries 250,000 to 350,000 distinct CDR3 sequences, approximately 23% recorded once. The sample consisted of PBMCs, mostly from graft donor cells, taken 180 days after TCRalphabeta/CD19-depleted stem cell transplant. The receptors were sampled from a male patient between 5 and 17 years old who had a stem cell transplant for acute lymphoblastic leukemia, so the T cells may come from the graft donor.

The V gene is TRBV29-1, the J gene TRBJ1-2; no definite D call. The CDR3 contains 14 residues. The germline CDR1 and CDR2 sequences are SQVTM and ANQGSEA. Trimming removed 0 bases from V and 4 bases from J, with 12 bases in between. The CDR3 loop is CSVEDIADTYGYTF. In DNA, the CDR3 is TGCAGCGTTGAAGATATCGCTGATACCTATGGCTACACCTTC.

This chain joins TRBV27 and TRBJ2-7; 10 bases are a match to TRBD2. V gave up 2 bases and J gave up 6 bases; unmatched junction bases: 16. The germline V gene encodes CDR1 MNHEY and CDR2 SMNVEV (reference sequence). The length of the CDR3 is 18 residues. CDR3 in DNA: TGTGCCAGCAGTTTAGGGGGCCCTCGAGCGGGAGGGGGACGCGAGCAGTACTTC. Amino acids: CASSLGGPRAGGGREQYF.

This clonotype has more than one count but fewer than ten. The chain combines TRBV5-1 with TRBJ2-3, with 7 bases matching TRBD2. Germline CDR1 SGHRS, CDR2 YFSETQ. The CDR3 has 17 residues. The V segment lost 2 bases and the J segment 4 bases; nucleotides outside the gene matches: 13. Here the CDR3 reads CASSFGLGQSISDTQYF. CDR3 in DNA: TGCGCCAGCAGCTTCGGACTAGGTCAAAGCATTTCAGATACGCAGTATTTT.

The chain has TRBV29-1 and TRBJ1-2; the match to TRBD1 covers 11 bases. Germline V gene lookup returns CDR1 SQVTM and CDR2 ANQGSEA. The CDR3 is made up of 15 amino acids. V trimming: 6 bases; J trimming: 4 bases; junction bases outside the gene matches: 10. The DNA for the CDR3 is TGCAGCGTGCCCTGGACAGGGGGCATGGGCTATGGCTACACCTTC. Translated: CSVPWTGGMGYGYTF. Based on the CDR3 plus reference TRBV29-1 and TRBJ1-2, the full variable domain is SAVISQKPSRDICQRGTSLTIQCQVDSQVTMMFWYRQQPGQSLTLIATANQGSEATYESGFVIDKFPISRPNLTFSTLTVSNMSPEDSSIYLCSVPWTGGMGYGYTFGSGTRLTVV.

A few counts support this clonotype. This chain joins TRBV4-1 and TRBJ2-5; 7 bases agree with TRBD2. J lost 2 bases, V lost 0 bases, and 9 bases had no gene match. CDR3 length: 17 residues. Germline CDR1 and CDR2: MGHRA and YSYEKL. The CDR3 region is CASSQELVAGLQETQYF. The DNA for the CDR3 is TGCGCCAGCAGCCAAGAGTTGGTAGCGGGCCTACAAGAGACCCAGTACTTC.

This clonotype was seen a handful of times. J is TRBJ2-5 and V is TRBV20-1, with D hard to call. CDR3 size: 10 residues. Trimming shortened V by 2 bases and J by 5 bases, and 3 bases separated the two germline ends. The germline CDR1 and CDR2 sequences are DFQATT and SNEGSKA (reference sequence). The CDR3 DNA sequence: TGCAGTGCTAGACCGGAGACCCAGTACTTC. It translates to CSARPETQYF.

The chain couples TRBV7-3 to TRBJ2-7; D might be TRBD1 or TRBD2, each matching 5 bases. The germline V gene has CDR1 SGHTA and CDR2 FQGTGA. The CDR3 spans 15 residues. V was pared by 3 bases and J by 3 bases, with 15 bases between. The CDR3 spells CASSLRAGQYYEQYF. The CDR3 DNA reads TGTGCCAGCAGCTTGCGGGCAGGGCAGTACTACGAGCAGTACTTC.

This chain connects TRBV9 to TRBJ2-1, with D uncertain. This CDR3 spans 13 amino acids. Germline V gene lookup returns CDR1 SGDLS and CDR2 YYNGEE. Trimming took 2 bases from V and 6 from J, leaving 9 bases between them. This chain's CDR3 is CASSVSSPNEQFF. In DNA form, the CDR3 reads TGTGCCAGCAGCGTCTCTAGTCCCAATGAGCAGTTCTTC. Full variable domain (rest looked up from reference TRBV9 and TRBJ2-1): DSGVTQTPKHLITATGQRVTLRCSPRSGDLSVYWYQQSLDQGLQFLIQYYNGEERAKGNILERFSAQQFPDLHSELNLSSLELGDSALYFCASSVSSPNEQFFGPGTRLTVL.

This clonotype came up a few times. The chain recombines TRBV7-9 with TRBJ2-5; TRBD2 is a possible D gene (6 bases). The V gene's germline CDR1 is SEHNR and CDR2 FQNEAQ (reference sequence). The CDR3 loop spans 15 amino acids. Trimming stripped 0 bases from V and 5 bases from J, with 13 bases between. CDR3 protein: CASSLALGGGETQYF. Written as DNA, the CDR3 is TGTGCCAGCAGCTTAGCTCTCGGGGGAGGTGAGACCCAGTACTTC.

The chain combines TRBV7-2 with TRBJ2-5; a possible D gene is TRBD2 (5 bases). The CDR3 has 15 residues. The V gene's germline CDR1 is SGHTA and CDR2 FQGNSA. The V end was cut by 5 bases, the J end by 6 bases, with 19 bases between. The CDR3 here is CASSPRGPGVKTQYF. For the CDR3, the DNA is TGTGCCAGCAGCCCCCGTGGCCCCGGGGTGAAGACCCAGTACTTC.

The CDR3 DNA is TGTGCCAGCTCACCTACCGGACAGGGGGGGTCTGGCTACACCTTC. Residues: CASSPTGQGGSGYTF. The chain combines TRBV18 with TRBJ1-2; 10 bases fit TRBD1. Germline V CDR1 and CDR2: KGHSH, LQKENI. This CDR3 is 15 amino acids long. Germline trimming cut 3 bases from V and 7 bases from J; bases unmatched to any gene: 8. The whole variable domain, filled in from reference TRBV18 and TRBJ1-2, reads NAGVMQNPRHLVRRRGQEARLRCSPMKGHSHVYWYRQLPEEGLKFMVYLQKENIIDESGMPKERFSAEFPKEGPSILRIQQVVRGDSAAYFCASSPTGQGGSGYTFGSGTRLTVV.

V usage is TRBV6-5 and J usage is TRBJ1-5; TRBD1 matches at 11 bases. J was trimmed by 0 bases and V by 0 bases; bases with no gene match: 7. The germline CDR1 and CDR2 sequences are MNHEY and SVGAGI. The CDR3 spans 19 residues. For the CDR3, the DNA is TGTGCCAGCAGTTACTCGACGGGGACAGGGGGGGATAGCAATCAGCCCCAGCATTTT. It encodes CASSYSTGTGGDSNQPQHF.

The rearrangement links TRBV15 to TRBJ2-3, with D perhaps matching TRBD1 (5 bases). Germline CDR1 is LNHNV and CDR2 is YYDKDF (reference sequence). CDR3 length: 14 amino acids. Trimming shortened V by 4 bases and J by 6 bases, and 14 bases separated the two germline ends. The chain's CDR3 is CATSMRLGVDTQYF. CDR3 bases: TGTGCCACCAGCATGAGGCTAGGGGTGGATACGCAGTATTTT.

This clonotype turned up a few times. The chain carries TRBV20-1 and TRBJ2-7; TRBD2 agrees at 8 bases. Trimming at V came to 4 bases and at J to 2 bases, leaving 10 bases not matched to a gene. Germline loops: CDR1 DFQATT, CDR2 SNEGSKA (reference sequence). CDR3 length equals 15 residues. CDR3 region: CSAIGASGYPYEQYF. Here the CDR3 DNA reads TGCAGTGCTATTGGAGCTAGCGGGTACCCCTACGAGCAGTACTTC.

Only one count was recorded for this clonotype. The chain couples TRBV10-3 to TRBJ2-1, with 12 nucleotides matching TRBD1. The CDR3 runs to 16 residues. From germline, CDR1 is ENHRY and CDR2 SYGVKD. V was pared by 8 bases and J by 6 bases, with 11 bases of the junction left unmatched. CDR3 DNA sequence: TGTGCCATCTGTGCGGTCCGGGACAGGGGGCCCAATGAGCAGTTCTTC. Translated: CAICAVRDRGPNEQFF.

This sequence joins TRBV3-1 and TRBJ2-2, with a tentative D call TRBD2 (6 bases). CDR3 length: 15 residues. V was pared by 0 bases and J by 7 bases, with 12 bases between. Germline CDR1 reads LGHDT; CDR2 reads YNNKEL (reference sequence). CDR3 region: CASSQEEGAGGELFF. CDR3 coding DNA: TGTGCCAGCAGCCAAGAGGAGGGAGCGGGCGGGGAGCTGTTTTTT.

The genes are TRBV25-1 and TRBJ2-7; perhaps D is TRBD1 or TRBD2 (5 bases each). Germline CDR1 MGHDK, CDR2 SYGVNS. The CDR3 is 15 amino acids. Deletions cut 3 bases from V and 2 bases from J, with 14 bases between. In nucleotides, the CDR3 is TGTGCCAGCAGTGAGGTCGGGGCTCGGGCCTACGAGCAGTACTTC. Its protein product is CASSEVGARAYEQYF.

A few counts support this clonotype. The rearrangement links TRBV4-1 to TRBJ2-5; 7 nucleotides agree with TRBD1. With V trimmed by 3 bases and J by 5 bases, 12 bases remained unmatched. Germline CDR1 and CDR2: MGHRA and YSYEKL. This CDR3 contains 16 residues. CDR3 coding DNA: TGCGCCAGCAGCCACTTCGGACAGGTGCCGGGGGAGACCCAGTACTTC. This codes for CASSHFGQVPGETQYF.

The V and J genes are TRBV27 and TRBJ2-2; D may be TRBD2 (5 bases). CDR3 length: 15 residues. Between the trimmed V and J ends, which lost 6 bases and 5 bases, there was a span of 16 bases. Germline lookup yields CDR1 MNHEY and CDR2 SMNVEV (reference sequence). The CDR3 nucleotides are TGTGCCAGCAGCTCTAACCGGGATCGGACCGGGGAGCTGTTTTTT. It translates to CASSSNRDRTGELFF.

The chain links TRBV4-1 to TRBJ2-7; D is perhaps TRBD1 (5 bases). Germline CDR1 MGHRA, CDR2 YSYEKL. Trimming shortened V by 1 base and J by 3 bases, and 7 bases separated the two germline ends. The CDR3 contains 13 residues. This CDR3 is CASSQAQDYEQYF. The DNA of the CDR3 is TGCGCCAGCAGCCAAGCACAGGACTACGAGCAGTACTTC.

This clonotype has a handful of counts. V and J are TRBV27 and TRBJ2-7; tentative D call: TRBD2 (6 bases). Germline V lookup: CDR1 MNHEY, CDR2 SMNVEV (reference sequence). The CDR3 consists of 15 residues. The V end lost 2 bases, the J end lost 2 bases, and 13 bases lay between the germline ends. The CDR3 sequence is CASSLAGPSTYEQYF. The DNA for the CDR3 is TGTGCCAGCAGTTTAGCGGGACCTTCAACCTACGAGCAGTACTTC.

This chain connects TRBV20-1 to TRBJ2-2, with TRBD2 as a possible D gene (6 bases). Germline CDR1 is DFQATT and CDR2 is SNEGSKA (reference sequence). The V end was cut by 0 bases, the J end by 5 bases, with 19 bases between. The CDR3 is made up of 17 amino acids. CDR3 amino acids: CSARDAGRWRATGELFF. The CDR3 coding sequence is TGCAGTGCTAGAGATGCGGGGCGGTGGCGGGCGACCGGGGAGCTGTTTTTT.

V is TRBV5-4 and J is TRBJ1-2; tentative D call: TRBD1 (5 bases). V lost 2 bases to trimming and J lost 0 bases, with 17 bases between them. There are 17 residues in the CDR3. Germline loops: CDR1 SGHNT, CDR2 YYREEE (reference sequence). The CDR3 reads CASSFRGGSPTNYGYTF. The CDR3 region has the DNA TGTGCCAGCAGCTTTCGCGGGGGGTCCCCTACTAACTATGGCTACACCTTC.